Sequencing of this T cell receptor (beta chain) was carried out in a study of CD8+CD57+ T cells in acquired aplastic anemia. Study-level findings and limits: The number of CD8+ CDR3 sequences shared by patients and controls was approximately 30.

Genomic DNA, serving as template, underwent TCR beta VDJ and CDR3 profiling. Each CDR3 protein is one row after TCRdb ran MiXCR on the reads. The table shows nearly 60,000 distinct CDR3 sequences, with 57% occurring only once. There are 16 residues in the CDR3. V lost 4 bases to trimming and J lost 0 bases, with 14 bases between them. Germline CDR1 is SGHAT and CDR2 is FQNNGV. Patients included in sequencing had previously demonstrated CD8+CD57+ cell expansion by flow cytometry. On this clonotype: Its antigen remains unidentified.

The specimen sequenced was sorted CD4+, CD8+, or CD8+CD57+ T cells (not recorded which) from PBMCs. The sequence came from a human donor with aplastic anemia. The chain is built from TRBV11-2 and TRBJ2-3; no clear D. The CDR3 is CASSSSADGSTDTQYF. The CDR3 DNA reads TGTGCCAGCAGCTCGTCGGCGGATGGGAGCACAGATACGCAGTATTTT.